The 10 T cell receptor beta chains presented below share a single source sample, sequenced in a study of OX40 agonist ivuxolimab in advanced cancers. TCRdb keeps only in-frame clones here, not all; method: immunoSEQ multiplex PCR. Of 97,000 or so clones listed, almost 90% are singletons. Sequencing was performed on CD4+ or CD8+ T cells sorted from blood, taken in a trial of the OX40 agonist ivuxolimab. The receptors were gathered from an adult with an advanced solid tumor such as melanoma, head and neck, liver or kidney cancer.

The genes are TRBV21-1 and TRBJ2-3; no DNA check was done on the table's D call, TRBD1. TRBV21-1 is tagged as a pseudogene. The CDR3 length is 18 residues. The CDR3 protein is CASSKAAPGQGVSDTQYF. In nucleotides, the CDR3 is TGTGCCAGCAGCAAAGCCGCTCCGGGACAGGGGGTCTCAGATACGCAGTATTTT.

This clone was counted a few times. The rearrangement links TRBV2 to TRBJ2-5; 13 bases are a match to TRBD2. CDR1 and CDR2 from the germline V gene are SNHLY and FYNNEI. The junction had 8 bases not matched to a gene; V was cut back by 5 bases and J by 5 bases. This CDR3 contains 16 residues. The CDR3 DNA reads TGTGCCAGCAGTTCCCGGACTAGCGGGAGTAGGGAGACCCAGTACTTC. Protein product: CASSSRTSGSRETQYF.

CDR3 protein: CASSLEGTVYETQYF. CDR3 nucleotides: TGTGCCAGCAGCTTGGAGGGGACAGTATATGAGACCCAGTACTTC. The chain recombines TRBV5-4 with TRBJ2-5; 7 nucleotides line up with TRBD1. In germline, CDR1 is SGHNT, CDR2 YYREEE (reference sequence). The CDR3 is 15 amino acids. Losses at the gene ends were 0 bases for V and 5 bases for J; bases not matched to a gene: 7.

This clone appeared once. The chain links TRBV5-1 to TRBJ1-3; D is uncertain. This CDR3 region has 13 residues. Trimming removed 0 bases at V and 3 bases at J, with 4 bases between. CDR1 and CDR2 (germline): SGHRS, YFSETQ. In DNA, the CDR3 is TGCGCCAGCAGCTTGGCTGTTGGAAACACCATATATTTT. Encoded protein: CASSLAVGNTIYF. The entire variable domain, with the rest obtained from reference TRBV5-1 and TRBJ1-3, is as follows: KAGVTQTPRYLIKTRGQQVTLSCSPISGHRSVSWYQQTPGQGLQFLFEYFSETQRNKGNFPGRFSGRQFSNSRSEMNVSTLELGDSALYLCASSLAVGNTIYFGEGSWLTVV.

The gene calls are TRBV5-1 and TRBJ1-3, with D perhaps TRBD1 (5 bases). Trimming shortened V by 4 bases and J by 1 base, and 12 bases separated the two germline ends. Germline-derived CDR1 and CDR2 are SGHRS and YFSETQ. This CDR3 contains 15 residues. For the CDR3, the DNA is TGCGCCAGCAGCCTTAGGGGTAAGTCTGGAAACACCATATATTTT. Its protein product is CASSLRGKSGNTIYF.

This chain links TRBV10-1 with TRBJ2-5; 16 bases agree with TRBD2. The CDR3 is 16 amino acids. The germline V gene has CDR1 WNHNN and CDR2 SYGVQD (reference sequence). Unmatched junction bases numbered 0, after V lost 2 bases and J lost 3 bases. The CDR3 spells CASSEGTSGGEETQYF. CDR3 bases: TGCGCCAGCAGTGAGGGGACTAGCGGGGGGGAAGAGACCCAGTACTTC.

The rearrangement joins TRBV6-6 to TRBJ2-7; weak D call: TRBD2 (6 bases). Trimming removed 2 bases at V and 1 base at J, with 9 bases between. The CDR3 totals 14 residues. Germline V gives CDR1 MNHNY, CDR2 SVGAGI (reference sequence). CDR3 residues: CASSYGRGSYEQYF. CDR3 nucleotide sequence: TGTGCCAGCAGTTACGGGCGGGGTTCCTACGAGCAGTACTTC.

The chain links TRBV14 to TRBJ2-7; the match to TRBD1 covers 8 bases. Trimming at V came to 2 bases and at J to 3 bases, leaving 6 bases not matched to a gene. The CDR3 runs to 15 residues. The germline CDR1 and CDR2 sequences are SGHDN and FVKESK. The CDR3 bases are TGTGCCAGCAGCCAATGGACAGGGTACGTCTACGAGCAGTACTTC. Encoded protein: CASSQWTGYVYEQYF.

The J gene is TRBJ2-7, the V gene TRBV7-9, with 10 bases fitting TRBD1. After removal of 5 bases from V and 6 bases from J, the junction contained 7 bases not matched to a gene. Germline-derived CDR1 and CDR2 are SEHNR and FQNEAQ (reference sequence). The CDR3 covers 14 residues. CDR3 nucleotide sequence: TGTGCCAGCAGCGTCGGGACAGGGGTGTTCGAGCAGTACTTC. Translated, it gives CASSVGTGVFEQYF. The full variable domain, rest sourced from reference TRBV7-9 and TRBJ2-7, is DTGVSQNPRHKITKRGQNVTFRCDPISEHNRLYWYRQTLGQGPEFLTYFQNEAQLEKSRLLSDRFSAERPKGSFSTLEIQRTEQGDSAMYLCASSVGTGVFEQYFGPGTRLTVT.

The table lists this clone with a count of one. CDR3 loop: CASSPQNLAGSSYNEQFF. The DNA for the CDR3 is TGTGCCAGCAGCCCCCAAAACCTAGCGGGGAGCTCCTACAATGAGCAGTTCTTC. The chain has TRBV5-4 and TRBJ2-1, with 9 nucleotides matching TRBD2. With 4 bases clipped from V and 0 bases from J, the junction kept 11 bases outside the gene matches. Germline lookup yields CDR1 SGHNT and CDR2 YYREEE (reference sequence). This CDR3 is built from 18 residues.